Reported below is one T cell receptor (beta chain). Its target is unknown. This sample is drawn from a study of human CD8 memory T cell subsets. Study conclusions and caveats: Beta chains of the T cell receptor were the only chains the study sequenced. High diversity, at similar levels, marked stem-like memory and precursor exhausted T cells but not effector memory cells.

The length of the CDR3 is 12 residues. CDR1 and CDR2 from the germline V gene are SGHRS and YFSETQ. PBMC in the sample derive from buffy coats of healthy donors. Duplicate vials of about 150,000 sorted CD8+ T cells per subset supplied the RNA. It was UMI-labeled 5' RACE by which the TCR beta libraries were made. TCRdb reprocessed the 5' RACE reads; each CDR3 protein has one entry and no DNA is given. The listing contains about 10,000 distinct CDR3 sequences. The clonotype comes from a human donor in good health. The V gene is TRBV5-1, the J gene TRBJ2-7. Sequencing was carried out using CD8+ T cells from PBMCs. This CDR3 is CASSLRPYEQYF.